These T cell receptor beta chains were read from a single sample in a study of cytomegalovirus exposure and HLA in healthy donors. The data were produced by immunoSEQ multiplex PCR, yet TCRdb's version contains in-frame clones alone and is incomplete. The repertoire includes hundreds of thousands of clones, 85% to 90% of them detected once, and approximately 2% sits in the top ten. Sequencing was performed on PBMCs. These TCRs come from a woman younger than 30 in good health and CMV-seronegative. The CDR3 runs from the conserved cysteine through the conserved F or W. D genes are given only for firm matches. The size entry is marked missing in some rows and otherwise reads once, few, many or a size class.

cdr3_aa: CARRRDSYGYTF
cdr3_nt: TGTGCCAGACGCAGGGACTCCTATGGCTACACCTTC
v_call: TRBV19
j_call: TRBJ1-2
d_call: -
clone_size: -

cdr3_aa: CASSERGGFNEQFF
cdr3_nt: TGTGCCAGCAGCGAGCGGGGGGGCTTCAATGAGCAGTTCTTC
v_call: TRBV7-3
j_call: TRBJ2-1
d_call: TRBD2
clone_size: -

cdr3_aa: CASSESGYNEKLFF
cdr3_nt: TGTGCCAGCAGTGAATCAGGGTATAATGAAAAACTGTTTTTT
v_call: TRBV2
j_call: TRBJ1-4
d_call: -
clone_size: -

cdr3_aa: CASRRGQNTGELFF
cdr3_nt: TGTGCCAGCAGACGTGGACAGAACACCGGGGAGCTGTTTTTT
v_call: TRBV6-5
j_call: TRBJ2-2
d_call: -
clone_size: -

cdr3_aa: CASSLTGGDYGYTF
cdr3_nt: TGTGCCAGCAGCCTGACAGGGGGAGACTATGGCTACACCTTC
v_call: TRBV7-9
j_call: TRBJ1-2
d_call: TRBD1
clone_size: -

cdr3_aa: CASSRTGDGYTF
cdr3_nt: TGTGCCAGCAGCAGGACAGGGGATGGCTACACCTTC
v_call: TRBV5-5
j_call: TRBJ1-2
d_call: TRBD1
clone_size: -

cdr3_aa: CASSLAGSYNEQFF
cdr3_nt: TGTGCCAGCAGCTTGGCGGGGTCCTACAATGAGCAGTTCTTC
v_call: TRBV13
j_call: TRBJ2-1
d_call: -
clone_size: few

cdr3_aa: CASSQDQGYQETQYF
cdr3_nt: TGCGCCAGCAGCCAAGATCAGGGGTACCAAGAGACCCAGTACTTC
v_call: TRBV4-1
j_call: TRBJ2-5
d_call: -
clone_size: -

cdr3_aa: CASGGQDTYEQYF
cdr3_nt: TGTGCCAGCGGTGGACAGGACACTTACGAGCAGTACTTC
v_call: TRBV2
j_call: TRBJ2-7
d_call: TRBD1
clone_size: -

cdr3_aa: CASSQVLRGALFGANVLTF
cdr3_nt: TGCGCCAGCAGCCAAGTCCTCCGGGGGGCGCTTTTTGGGGCCAACGTCCTGACTTTC
v_call: TRBV4-1
j_call: TRBJ2-6
d_call: -
clone_size: -

cdr3_aa: CASSHESGATTDTQYF
cdr3_nt: TGCGCCAGCAGCCACGAAAGCGGGGCTACCACAGATACGCAGTATTTT
v_call: TRBV4-1
j_call: TRBJ2-3
d_call: TRBD2
clone_size: -

cdr3_aa: CASSLSGGTTGELFF
cdr3_nt: TGTGCCAGCAGCTTAAGCGGGGGCACGACCGGGGAGCTGTTTTTT
v_call: TRBV11-2
j_call: TRBJ2-2
d_call: TRBD2
clone_size: -

cdr3_aa: CASFPSGGNTEAFF
cdr3_nt: TGTGCCAGCTTCCCCTCGGGGGGAAACACTGAAGCTTTCTTT
v_call: TRBV18
j_call: TRBJ1-1
d_call: -
clone_size: -

cdr3_aa: CASRGPGSSYNEQFF
cdr3_nt: TGTGCCAGCAGAGGGCCGGGGAGCTCCTACAATGAGCAGTTCTTC
v_call: TRBV13
j_call: TRBJ2-1
d_call: -
clone_size: -

cdr3_aa: CASSFGGPQSNYGYTF
cdr3_nt: TGTGCCAGCAGCTTCGGAGGCCCCCAATCTAACTATGGCTACACCTTC
v_call: TRBV7-6
j_call: TRBJ1-2
d_call: -
clone_size: -

cdr3_aa: CASSFQGDPYEQYF
cdr3_nt: TGTGCCAGCAGCTTTCAGGGGGACCCCTACGAGCAGTACTTC
v_call: TRBV13
j_call: TRBJ2-7
d_call: TRBD1
clone_size: once

cdr3_aa: CASSLAVSRRGADTQYF
cdr3_nt: TGCGCCAGCAGCTTGGCGGTATCCCGCAGGGGGGCAGATACGCAGTATTTT
v_call: TRBV5-1
j_call: TRBJ2-3
d_call: -
clone_size: -

cdr3_aa: CASSLLQYRASVSTEAFF
cdr3_nt: TGTGCCAGCAGCTTGTTGCAGTACAGGGCTTCCGTGAGCACTGAAGCTTTCTTT
v_call: TRBV5-6
j_call: TRBJ1-1
d_call: -
clone_size: -

cdr3_aa: CASSVPGGGPNTGELFF
cdr3_nt: TGTGCCAGCAGCGTTCCTGGCGGGGGGCCGAACACCGGGGAGCTGTTTTTT
v_call: TRBV9
j_call: TRBJ2-2
d_call: TRBD2
clone_size: -

cdr3_aa: CSVVAPRRETQYF
cdr3_nt: TGCAGCGTTGTAGCCCCGAGGAGAGAGACCCAGTACTTC
v_call: TRBV29-1
j_call: TRBJ2-5
d_call: -
clone_size: -

cdr3_aa: CASSGLNEQFF
cdr3_nt: TGTGCCAGCAGCGGACTTAATGAGCAGTTCTTC
v_call: TRBV9
j_call: TRBJ2-1
d_call: -
clone_size: -

cdr3_aa: CASKTPYNEQFF
cdr3_nt: TGTGCCAGTAAGACACCTTACAATGAGCAGTTCTTC
v_call: TRBV19
j_call: TRBJ2-1
d_call: -
clone_size: -

cdr3_aa: CASSQDGLAQETQYF
cdr3_nt: TGCGCCAGCAGCCAAGATGGTCTTGCCCAGGAGACCCAGTACTTC
v_call: TRBV4-1
j_call: TRBJ2-5
d_call: -
clone_size: -

cdr3_aa: CASSYREGTEAFF
cdr3_nt: TGTGCCAGTAGTTACAGGGAAGGCACTGAAGCTTTCTTT
v_call: TRBV19
j_call: TRBJ1-1
d_call: -
clone_size: -

cdr3_aa: CSSSLVRVGREKLFF
cdr3_nt: TGTTCCAGCAGCTTAGTTCGGGTTGGGAGGGAAAAACTGTTTTTT
v_call: TRBV7-9
j_call: TRBJ1-4
d_call: -
clone_size: -

cdr3_aa: CSSSLGLARGNYEQYF
cdr3_nt: TGTTCCAGCAGCTTAGGACTAGCAAGGGGAAACTACGAGCAGTACTTC
v_call: TRBV7-9
j_call: TRBJ2-7
d_call: TRBD2
clone_size: -

cdr3_aa: CASRELAGADTQYF
cdr3_nt: TGTGCCAGCAGAGAGCTAGCGGGGGCAGATACGCAGTATTTT
v_call: TRBV6-1
j_call: TRBJ2-3
d_call: TRBD2
clone_size: -

cdr3_aa: CSVERGNYGYTF
cdr3_nt: TGCAGCGTTGAACGGGGGAACTATGGCTACACCTTC
v_call: TRBV29-1
j_call: TRBJ1-2
d_call: -
clone_size: -

cdr3_aa: CASSAYGTSGITGETQYF
cdr3_nt: TGCGCCAGCAGCGCTTACGGGACTAGCGGTATCACGGGCGAGACCCAGTACTTC
v_call: TRBV4-1
j_call: TRBJ2-5
d_call: TRBD2
clone_size: -

cdr3_aa: CASSLDRGHYGYTF
cdr3_nt: TGTGCCAGCAGCCTGGACAGGGGCCACTATGGCTACACCTTC
v_call: TRBV7-8
j_call: TRBJ1-2
d_call: TRBD1
clone_size: -

cdr3_aa: CASTDETGGPEAFF
cdr3_nt: TGTGCCAGCACCGATGAAACAGGGGGCCCCGAAGCTTTCTTT
v_call: TRBV6-1
j_call: TRBJ1-1
d_call: TRBD1
clone_size: -

cdr3_aa: CATRPLLGVHEQFF
cdr3_nt: TGTGCCACCAGACCTCTCCTTGGAGTGCATGAGCAGTTCTTC
v_call: TRBV15
j_call: TRBJ2-1
d_call: -
clone_size: -

cdr3_aa: CSVEVVVAWGSSSYEQYF
cdr3_nt: TGCAGCGTTGAAGTGGTAGTAGCCTGGGGCTCAAGCTCCTACGAGCAGTACTTC
v_call: TRBV29-1
j_call: TRBJ2-7
d_call: -
clone_size: -

cdr3_aa: CAIKGSGASTDTQYF
cdr3_nt: TGTGCCATCAAGGGGAGCGGGGCTAGCACAGATACGCAGTATTTT
v_call: TRBV10-3
j_call: TRBJ2-3
d_call: TRBD2
clone_size: -

cdr3_aa: CASSATTGGATEAFF
cdr3_nt: TGTGCCAGCAGTGCCACGACAGGGGGCGCGACCGAAGCTTTCTTT
v_call: TRBV6-5
j_call: TRBJ1-1
d_call: TRBD1
clone_size: few

cdr3_aa: CANKPGTTELNEQFF
cdr3_nt: TGTGCCAACAAACCCGGGACTACGGAACTAAATGAGCAGTTCTTC
v_call: TRBV7-9
j_call: TRBJ2-1
d_call: TRBD2
clone_size: -

cdr3_aa: CASSVKDKFSSLSGANVLTF
cdr3_nt: TGTGCCAGCAGCGTGAAGGACAAATTCTCCTCTCTCTCTGGGGCCAACGTCCTGACTTTC
v_call: TRBV7-3
j_call: TRBJ2-6
d_call: -
clone_size: -

cdr3_aa: CASSPGTLKKETQYF
cdr3_nt: TGTGCCAGCAGCCCGGGGACACTAAAAAAAGAGACCCAGTACTTC
v_call: TRBV7-6
j_call: TRBJ2-5
d_call: -
clone_size: -

cdr3_aa: CASSPQGTGDQPQHF
cdr3_nt: TGTGCCAGCAGTCCCCAAGGGACAGGGGATCAGCCCCAGCATTTT
v_call: TRBV2
j_call: TRBJ1-5
d_call: TRBD1
clone_size: -